Given below is one T cell receptor beta chain in context. This specimen comes from a study of shared T cell receptors in the human thymus. The protocol was immunoSEQ multiplex PCR, while the TCRdb copy is restricted to in-frame clones and leaves out a portion. The sample includes about 660,000 clones, approximately 87% of them seen just once. Trimming at V came to 5 bases and at J to 4 bases, leaving 6 bases not matched to a gene. This CDR3 comprises 15 residues. Germline CDR1 is MNHEY and CDR2 is SMNVEV (reference sequence). These data also featured in a second study, about human thymus T cells. That report notes: There appeared to be biased usage of V and J genes in thymic and blood repertoires.

The rearrangement joins TRBV27 to TRBJ1-3; 9 nucleotides line up with TRBD1. The TCR was taken from a boy under two years old with a congenital heart defect. The material sequenced was thymocytes. Here the CDR3 reads CASSPGTGKGNTIYF. The CDR3 DNA follows: TGTGCCAGCAGTCCTGGGACAGGGAAGGGAAACACCATATATTTT.